The entry that follows covers one T cell receptor (beta chain) sequence. What it binds is not known. The V end was cut by 0 bases, the J end by 2 bases, with 8 bases between. Germline V gene data show CDR1 as SGHRS and CDR2 as YFSETQ. This CDR3 contains 14 residues. This specimen belongs to a study of identical twins. Study results and limitations: Insertion counts were lower in abundant cord blood beta clonotypes, a trend that memory repertoires did not show. The study found that models underestimated out-of-frame TCR alpha sharing in monozygotic twins. Twins' surplus sharing was weaker for beta out-of-frame sequences.

Using its own MiXCR run on the 5' RACE reads, TCRdb lists one record per CDR3 protein. The table shows roughly 350,000 distinct CDR3 sequences, with 9% to 15% occurring only once. A further study also used this sample, focusing on yellow fever vaccine responses in identical twins.

This sequence originates from a woman aged 18-35 years in good health. Sequences were obtained from CD8+ T cells sorted from blood. The genes are TRBV5-1 and TRBJ2-5; D call uncertain. The CDR3 is CASSLDVRQETQYF. CDR3 coding DNA: TGCGCCAGCAGCTTGGATGTAAGACAAGAGACCCAGTACTTC.